The 25 T cell receptor beta chains listed next were all sequenced from one sample in a study of blood T cell repertoires in COVID-19. Produced via immunoSEQ multiplex PCR; TCRdb's table is partial and in-frame only. The sample yields 100,000 to 150,000 clones, about nine tenths seen once. Sample: peripheral blood. These receptors were collected from a man aged 50-59 years with acute or convalescent COVID-19.

This rearrangement joins TRBV12-5 to TRBJ2-1; no reliable D call. Germline loops: CDR1 LGHNT, CDR2 FRNRAP. V lost 2 bases and J lost 5, with 10 bases in between. The CDR3 length is 14 residues. This chain's CDR3 is CASGLYGFNNEQFF. DNA of the CDR3: TGTGCTAGTGGTTTGTACGGGTTTAACAATGAGCAGTTCTTC.

The chain is built from TRBV28 and TRBJ1-5; tentatively, D is TRBD1 (5 bases). V lost 6 bases, J lost 0 bases, and 6 bases lay in between. Germline V gives CDR1 MDHEN, CDR2 SYDVKM. CDR3 length: 13 amino acids. CDR3 nucleotides: TGTGCCAGCAGGACAGATAGCAATCAGCCCCAGCATTTT. Its translation: CASRTDSNQPQHF.

The chain recombines TRBV2 with TRBJ1-6; no firm D call. Per germline, CDR1 SNHLY and CDR2 FYNNEI. CDR3 size: 14 residues. V dropped 3 bases and J dropped 10 bases, with 13 bases sitting between them. The CDR3 is CASSEYLLGSPLHF. The CDR3 region has the DNA TGTGCCAGCAGTGAGTACCTGCTTGGCTCACCCCTCCACTTT.

As DNA, the CDR3 is TGTGCCAGCAGCCCCTGGACTGGGGTTGGCTACACCTTC. It codes for CASSPWTGVGYTF. The chain combines TRBV11-2 with TRBJ1-2; D is unclear. The CDR3 totals 13 residues. The V end lost 5 bases, the J end lost 7 bases, and 14 bases lay between the germline ends. The germline V gene has CDR1 SGHAT and CDR2 FQNNGV.

This chain links TRBV14 with TRBJ2-1, with D maybe TRBD2 (5 bases). Germline V gene sequence: CDR1 SGHDN, CDR2 FVKESK. The CDR3 runs to 19 residues. Trimming pared 0 bases from V and 0 bases from J, leaving 18 bases between. The chain's CDR3 is CASSQDPSGWKSSYNEQFF. CDR3 in DNA: TGTGCCAGCAGCCAAGATCCCTCGGGGTGGAAAAGCTCCTACAATGAGCAGTTCTTC. Filled out from reference TRBV14 and TRBJ2-1, the complete variable domain reads EAGVTQFPSHSVIEKGQTVTLRCDPISGHDNLYWYRRVMGKEIKFLLHFVKESKQDESGMPNNRFLAERTGGTYSTLKVQPAELEDSGVYFCASSQDPSGWKSSYNEQFFGPGTRLTVL.

CDR3 nucleotide sequence: TGTGCCAGCACCCGCGGACAGTCTAATAATTCACCCCTCCACTTT. Translating it yields CASTRGQSNNSPLHF. J is TRBJ1-6 and V is TRBV27; possible D gene TRBD1, 6 bases. Trimming left V 7 bases short and J 5 bases short, with 15 bases between. Germline loops: CDR1 MNHEY, CDR2 SMNVEV (reference sequence). The CDR3 extends over 15 amino acids.

This clone was counted a few times. The chain joins TRBV10-1 to TRBJ2-7, with 9 bases that match TRBD1. The CDR3 has 15 amino acids. Trimming at V came to 2 bases and at J to 3 bases, leaving 5 bases not matched to a gene. Looked up from germline, CDR1 is WNHNN and CDR2 is SYGVQD (reference sequence). CDR3 nucleotide sequence: TGCGCCAGCAGTGAGGGTCCGGGACAGGGCTACGAGCAGTACTTC. As protein: CASSEGPGQGYEQYF.

The CDR3 region is CASSGRLGRNEQFF. CDR3 DNA: TGTGCCAGCAGTGGTCGTTTGGGCCGAAATGAGCAGTTCTTC. This chain connects TRBV2 to TRBJ2-1; no definite D call. Deletions cut 4 bases from V and 7 bases from J, with 14 bases between. This CDR3 has 14 residues. Looked up from germline, CDR1 is SNHLY and CDR2 is FYNNEI.

The chain uses TRBV6-6 and TRBJ1-5; 9 positions agree with TRBD1. The CDR3 contains 14 residues. Germline CDR1 reads MNHNY; CDR2 reads SVGAGI (reference sequence). J gave up 7 bases and V 8 bases, and 9 bases lay outside the gene matches. The CDR3 is CASRPGTGSQPQHF. CDR3 DNA sequence: TGTGCCAGCCGACCCGGGACAGGGAGCCAGCCCCAGCATTTT.

V and J are TRBV5-1 and TRBJ1-1, with D maybe TRBD1 (6 bases). Trimming left V 4 bases short and J 0 bases short, with 7 bases between. There are 13 residues in the CDR3. The germline gives CDR1 SGHRS, CDR2 YFSETQ. The DNA of the CDR3 is TGCGCCAGCAGCAGGGGGTTGAACACTGAAGCTTTCTTT. Its protein is CASSRGLNTEAFF.

V usage is TRBV7-9 and J usage is TRBJ1-4, with D maybe TRBD1 (5 bases). Trimming took off 5 bases at V and 2 bases at J, with 9 bases between the two ends. CDR1 and CDR2 from the germline V gene are SEHNR and FQNEAQ (reference sequence). CDR3 length: 14 residues. The CDR3 DNA reads as TGTGCCAGCAGCCCTGGGACTACTAATGAAAAACTGTTTTTT. It translates to CASSPGTTNEKLFF.

This sequence joins TRBV19 and TRBJ1-1; D might be TRBD1 (5 bases). Germline V CDR1 and CDR2: LNHDA, SQIVND (reference sequence). The CDR3 totals 15 residues. V was cut by 3 bases and J by 1 base, with 12 bases left in between. CDR3: CASSIWFTGNTEAFF. In DNA, the CDR3 is TGTGCCAGTAGTATTTGGTTTACAGGGAACACTGAAGCTTTCTTT.

This chain links TRBV5-1 with TRBJ1-2; D is perhaps TRBD1 (5 bases). V shed 0 bases and J shed 8 bases, with 11 bases lying between them. CDR1 and CDR2 (germline): SGHRS, YFSETQ. The CDR3 sequence is 13 residues long. The CDR3 nucleotides read TGCGCCAGCAGCTTGGCGGGGGGACCGGGCTACACCTTC. Translation: CASSLAGGPGYTF.

This clone has a single count. V and J are TRBV7-6 and TRBJ1-1, with 7 positions matching TRBD1. CDR3 length equals 15 residues. The V and J ends lost 5 bases and 6 bases, in that order; junction bases with no gene match: 12. Per the germline V gene, CDR1 is SGHVS and CDR2 is FNYEAQ. CDR3 protein: CASSGGGQHSSEAFF. For the CDR3, the DNA is TGTGCCAGCAGCGGAGGGGGACAGCACTCTTCTGAAGCTTTCTTT.

The J gene is TRBJ1-2, the V gene TRBV18, with D hard to call. Trimming removed 5 bases at V and 0 bases at J, with 7 bases between. There are 13 residues in the CDR3. Germline V gene data show CDR1 as KGHSH and CDR2 as LQKENI. CDR3 DNA: TGTGCCAGCTCAGAGGTAGCTAACTATGGCTACACCTTC. Amino acid sequence: CASSEVANYGYTF.

This clone was seen just once. The chain links TRBV11-2 to TRBJ2-3; 12 nucleotides align to TRBD2. The V gene end was trimmed by 5 bases and the J gene end by 5 bases; junction bases not matched to a gene: 14. This CDR3 region has 18 residues. Germline V CDR1 and CDR2: SGHAT, FQNNGV. CDR3 sequence reads: CASSARLAGERGIDTQYF. The CDR3 region has the DNA TGTGCCAGCAGCGCCCGACTAGCGGGAGAGCGGGGGATAGATACGCAGTATTTT. Based on the CDR3 plus reference TRBV11-2 and TRBJ2-3, the full variable domain is EAGVAQSPRYKIIEKRQSVAFWCNPISGHATLYWYQQILGQGPKLLIQFQNNGVVDDSQLPKDRFSAERLKGVDSTLKIQPAKLEDSAVYLCASSARLAGERGIDTQYFGPGTRLTVL.

The rearrangement links TRBV10-3 to TRBJ2-2; D is possibly TRBD1 (6 bases). The ends were cut back, 8 bases at V and 4 bases at J, with 14 bases in the middle. The CDR3 covers 14 residues. Germline lookup yields CDR1 ENHRY and CDR2 SYGVKD. CDR3: CAIRDTPGTGELFF. DNA for the CDR3: TGTGCCATCCGGGACACGCCGGGCACCGGGGAGCTGTTTTTT.

This rearrangement joins TRBV19 to TRBJ1-2; D is unclear. Trimming stripped 3 bases from V and 2 bases from J, with 10 bases between. The CDR3 spans 14 residues. Germline assignment: CDR1 LNHDA and CDR2 SQIVND (reference sequence). Here the CDR3 DNA reads TGTGCCAGTAGTATGCGCCCAAAGAACTATGGCTACACCTTC. Translation: CASSMRPKNYGYTF.

The genes are TRBV7-2 and TRBJ2-7; TRBD1 matches at 8 bases. The CDR3 is 15 amino acids. V shed 3 bases and J 4 bases; nucleotides not matched to a gene: 8. Germline V gene sequence: CDR1 SGHTA, CDR2 FQGNSA. CDR3 in DNA: TGTGCCAGCAGCTTGGATCCAGGGGGCCCATACGAGCAGTACTTC. Its protein is CASSLDPGGPYEQYF.

J is TRBJ2-7 and V is TRBV28; the D is unclear. The V gene lost 6 bases and the J gene lost 2 bases, with 14 bases spanning the gap. The CDR3 length is 14 residues. Germline V gene lookup returns CDR1 MDHEN and CDR2 SYDVKM. The CDR3 coding sequence is TGTGCCAGCAGCCGACTGGTGGTAGCCTACGAGCAGTACTTC. It codes for CASSRLVVAYEQYF.

The chain is built from TRBV27 and TRBJ2-3; TRBD1 aligns across 8 bases. The V segment lost 5 bases and the J segment 0 bases; nucleotides outside the gene matches: 10. The CDR3 runs 17 residues. Per the germline V gene, CDR1 is MNHEY and CDR2 is SMNVEV (reference sequence). Here the CDR3 reads CASSPTPRGLSTDTQYF. CDR3 DNA: TGTGCCAGCAGTCCTACTCCCAGGGGGCTAAGCACAGATACGCAGTATTTT.

With respect to this clone: Other DNA variants within this sample encode the same CDR3. The chain uses TRBV24-1 and TRBJ1-3, with a tentative D call TRBD1 (5 bases). This CDR3 contains 16 residues. V gave up 5 bases and J gave up 1 base, with 14 bases separating them. Germline assignment: CDR1 KGHDR and CDR2 SFDVKD. CDR3 region: CATSVSGNVSGNTIYF. The CDR3 DNA reads as TGTGCCACCAGTGTGTCAGGGAACGTGTCTGGAAACACCATATATTTT.

Only one count was recorded for this clone. The J gene is TRBJ1-5, the V gene TRBV27; 8 bases are shared with TRBD1. CDR1 MNHEY and CDR2 SMNVEV come from the germline V gene (reference sequence). J gave up 6 bases and V 0 bases, and 4 bases lay outside the gene matches. This CDR3 has 15 amino acids. The CDR3 region is CASSLSIQGGQPQHF. Written as DNA, the CDR3 is TGTGCCAGCAGTTTATCAATACAGGGGGGTCAGCCCCAGCATTTT.

The V and J genes are TRBV11-2 and TRBJ2-5; TRBD2 aligns across 13 bases. The germline gives CDR1 SGHAT, CDR2 FQNNGV. The CDR3 runs 17 residues. Unmatched junction bases numbered 11, after V lost 5 bases and J lost 5 bases. CDR3 nucleotide sequence: TGTGCCAGCAGCCCACATGGACTAGCGGGAGTGGGGGAGACCCAGTACTTC. This gives the protein CASSPHGLAGVGETQYF. The whole variable domain, filled in from reference TRBV11-2 and TRBJ2-5, reads EAGVAQSPRYKIIEKRQSVAFWCNPISGHATLYWYQQILGQGPKLLIQFQNNGVVDDSQLPKDRFSAERLKGVDSTLKIQPAKLEDSAVYLCASSPHGLAGVGETQYFGPGTRLLVL.

V and J are TRBV7-9 and TRBJ1-1, with D perhaps TRBD1 (6 bases). The germline gives CDR1 SEHNR, CDR2 FQNEAQ (reference sequence). CDR3 length equals 16 residues. Trimming stripped 5 bases from V and 4 bases from J, with 20 bases between. The DNA for the CDR3 is TGTGCCAGCAGCCCGCCTGGCGACAGGTTGGGCACTGAAGCTTTCTTT. Translating it yields CASSPPGDRLGTEAFF.